The present TCR beta chain was sequenced within a study of CD8 T cells in ankylosing spondylitis. Points from the study as a whole: Seven to nine highly homologous variants formed a TCR beta motif that appeared characteristic of ankylosing spondylitis blood.

Quantitative 5'-RACE was performed with molecular barcodes, and it yielded the TCR beta libraries. TCRdb independently ran MiXCR on the 5' RACE reads; one entry per CDR3 protein. The data contain 130,000 or so distinct CDR3 sequences, roughly a sixth of them singletons. On this clonotype: The antigen is not known.

The TCR comes from a male donor with ankylosing spondylitis. Sequenced input: blood, either unsorted or a sorted T cell fraction (not recorded which).

The DNA of the CDR3 is TGTGCCACCATGGCGGGAGGGAGATACAATGAGCAGTTCTTC. The encoded protein is CATMAGGRYNEQFF. V is TRBV24-1 and J is TRBJ2-1; TRBD2 agrees at 9 bases. The V gene's germline CDR1 is KGHDR and CDR2 SFDVKD. The V segment lost 8 bases and the J segment 4 bases; nucleotides outside the gene matches: 5. The CDR3 sequence is 14 residues long.